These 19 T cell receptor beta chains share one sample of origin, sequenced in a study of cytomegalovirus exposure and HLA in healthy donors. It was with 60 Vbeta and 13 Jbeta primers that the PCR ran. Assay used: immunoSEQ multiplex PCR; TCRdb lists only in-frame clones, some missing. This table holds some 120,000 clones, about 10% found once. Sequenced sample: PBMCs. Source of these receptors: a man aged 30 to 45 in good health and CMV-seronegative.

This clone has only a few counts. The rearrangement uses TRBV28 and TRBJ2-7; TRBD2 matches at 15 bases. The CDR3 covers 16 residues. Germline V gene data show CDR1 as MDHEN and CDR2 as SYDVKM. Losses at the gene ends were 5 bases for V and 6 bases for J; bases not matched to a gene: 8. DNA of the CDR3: TGTGCCAGCAGTACCGGACTAGCGGGAGGGCCTAGCGAGCAGTACTTC. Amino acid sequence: CASSTGLAGGPSEQYF.

CDR3 loop: CASSRQQGVQPQHF. In DNA form, the CDR3 reads TGCGCCAGCAGCCGACAACAGGGTGTGCAGCCCCAGCATTTT. The genes are TRBV4-1 and TRBJ1-5, with a possible D match to TRBD1 (6 bases). V was shortened by 4 bases and J by 7 bases, with 14 bases between the two germline ends. CDR3 length: 14 residues. From germline, CDR1 is MGHRA and CDR2 YSYEKL.

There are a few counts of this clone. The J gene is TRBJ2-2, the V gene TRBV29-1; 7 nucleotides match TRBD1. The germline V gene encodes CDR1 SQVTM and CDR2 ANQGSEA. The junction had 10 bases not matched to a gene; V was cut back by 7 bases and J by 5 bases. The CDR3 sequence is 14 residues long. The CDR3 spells CSGIRQGVTGELFF. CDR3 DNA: TGCAGCGGAATCCGACAGGGAGTAACCGGGGAGCTGTTTTTT.

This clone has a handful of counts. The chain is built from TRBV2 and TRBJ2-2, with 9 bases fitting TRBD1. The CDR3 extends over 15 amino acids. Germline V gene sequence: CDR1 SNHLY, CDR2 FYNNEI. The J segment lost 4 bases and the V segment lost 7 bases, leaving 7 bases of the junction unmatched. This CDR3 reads CASIPGQGLTGELFF. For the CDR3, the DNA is TGTGCCAGCATCCCCGGACAGGGGCTCACCGGGGAGCTGTTTTTT.

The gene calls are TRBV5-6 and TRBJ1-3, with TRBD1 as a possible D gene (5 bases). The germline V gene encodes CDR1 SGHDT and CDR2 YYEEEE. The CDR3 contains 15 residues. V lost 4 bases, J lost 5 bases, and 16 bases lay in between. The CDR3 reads CASSQRRRARNTIYF. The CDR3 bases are TGTGCCAGCAGCCAACGGCGCAGGGCTCGAAACACCATATATTTT.

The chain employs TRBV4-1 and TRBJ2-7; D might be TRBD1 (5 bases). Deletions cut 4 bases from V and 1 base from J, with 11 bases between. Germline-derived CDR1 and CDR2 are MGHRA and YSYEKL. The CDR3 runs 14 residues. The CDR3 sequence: CASSRPGISYEQYF. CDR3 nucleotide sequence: TGCGCCAGCAGCCGGCCAGGGATATCCTACGAGCAGTACTTC.

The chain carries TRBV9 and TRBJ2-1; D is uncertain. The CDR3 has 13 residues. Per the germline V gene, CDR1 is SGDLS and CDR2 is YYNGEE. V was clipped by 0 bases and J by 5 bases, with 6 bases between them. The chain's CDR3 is CASSVVQHNEQFF. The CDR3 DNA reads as TGTGCCAGCAGCGTAGTACAGCACAATGAGCAGTTCTTC.

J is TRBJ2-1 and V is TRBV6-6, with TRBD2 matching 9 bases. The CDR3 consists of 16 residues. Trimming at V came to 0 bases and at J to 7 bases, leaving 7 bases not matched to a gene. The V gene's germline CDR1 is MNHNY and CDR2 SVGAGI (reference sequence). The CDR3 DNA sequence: TGTGCCAGCAGTTACTCGGCTAGCGGGATGAGGAATGAGCAGTTCTTC. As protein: CASSYSASGMRNEQFF.

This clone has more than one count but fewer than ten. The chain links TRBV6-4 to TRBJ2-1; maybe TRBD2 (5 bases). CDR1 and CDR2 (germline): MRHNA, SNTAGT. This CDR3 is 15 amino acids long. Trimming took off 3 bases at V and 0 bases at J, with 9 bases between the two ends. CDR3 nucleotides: TGTGCCAGCAGTGATGCTGGGAGCTCCTACAATGAGCAGTTCTTC. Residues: CASSDAGSSYNEQFF.

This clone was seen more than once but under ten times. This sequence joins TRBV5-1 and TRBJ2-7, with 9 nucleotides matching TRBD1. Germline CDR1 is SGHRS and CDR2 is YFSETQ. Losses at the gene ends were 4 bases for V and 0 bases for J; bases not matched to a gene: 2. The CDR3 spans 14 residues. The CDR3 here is CASSKGQGSYEQYF. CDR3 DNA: TGCGCCAGCAGCAAGGGACAGGGCTCCTACGAGCAGTACTTC.

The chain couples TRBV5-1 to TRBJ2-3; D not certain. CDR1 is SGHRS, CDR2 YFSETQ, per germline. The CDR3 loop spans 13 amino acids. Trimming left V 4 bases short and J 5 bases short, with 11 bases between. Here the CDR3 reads CASSPQTRDTQYF. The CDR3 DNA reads TGCGCCAGCAGCCCGCAGACTCGAGATACGCAGTATTTT.

The CDR3 nucleotides read TGTGCCAGCAGACTAGCGGGCACAGATACGCAGTATTTT. This gives the protein CASRLAGTDTQYF. The chain joins TRBV21-1 to TRBJ2-3; the listed D gene, TRBD2, was not tested against the DNA. TRBV21-1 is a pseudogene. The CDR3 is 13 amino acids.

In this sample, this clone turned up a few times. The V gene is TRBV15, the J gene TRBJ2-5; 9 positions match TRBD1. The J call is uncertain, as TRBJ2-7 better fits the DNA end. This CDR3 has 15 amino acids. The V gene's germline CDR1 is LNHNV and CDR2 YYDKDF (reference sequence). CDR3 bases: TGTGCCACCAGCGCCCGGGACAGGGCATCCTACGAGCAGTACTTC. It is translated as CATSARDRASYEQYF.

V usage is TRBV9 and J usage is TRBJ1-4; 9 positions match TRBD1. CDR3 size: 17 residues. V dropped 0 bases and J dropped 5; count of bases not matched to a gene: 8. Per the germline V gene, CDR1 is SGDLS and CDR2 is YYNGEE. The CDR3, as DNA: TGTGCCAGCAGCGTAGACGGACAGGGGTGGGGAAATGAAAAACTGTTTTTT. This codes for CASSVDGQGWGNEKLFF.

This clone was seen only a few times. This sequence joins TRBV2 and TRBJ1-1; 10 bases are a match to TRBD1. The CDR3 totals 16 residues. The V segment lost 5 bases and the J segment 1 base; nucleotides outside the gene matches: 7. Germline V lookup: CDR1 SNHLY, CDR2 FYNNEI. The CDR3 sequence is CASSPSGTGANTEAFF. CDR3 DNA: TGTGCCAGCAGTCCCTCCGGGACAGGGGCGAACACTGAAGCTTTCTTT.

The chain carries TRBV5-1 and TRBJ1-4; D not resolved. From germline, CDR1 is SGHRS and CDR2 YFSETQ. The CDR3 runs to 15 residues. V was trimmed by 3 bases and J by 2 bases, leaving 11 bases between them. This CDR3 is CASSSGYTTNEKLFF. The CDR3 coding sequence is TGCGCCAGCAGCTCGGGATATACTACTAATGAAAAACTGTTTTTT.

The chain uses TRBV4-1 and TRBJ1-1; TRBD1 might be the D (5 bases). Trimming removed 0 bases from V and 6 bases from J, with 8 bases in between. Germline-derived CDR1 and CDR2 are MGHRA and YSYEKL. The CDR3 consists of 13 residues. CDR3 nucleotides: TGCGCCAGCAGCCAAGACAGGGTATCTGAAGCTTTCTTT. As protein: CASSQDRVSEAFF.

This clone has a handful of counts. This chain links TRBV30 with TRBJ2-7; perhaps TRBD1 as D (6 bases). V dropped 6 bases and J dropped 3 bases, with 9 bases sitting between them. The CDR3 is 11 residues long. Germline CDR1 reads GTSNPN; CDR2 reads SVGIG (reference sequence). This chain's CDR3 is CACTDSYEQYF. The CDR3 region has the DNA TGTGCCTGTACGGACAGCTACGAGCAGTACTTC.

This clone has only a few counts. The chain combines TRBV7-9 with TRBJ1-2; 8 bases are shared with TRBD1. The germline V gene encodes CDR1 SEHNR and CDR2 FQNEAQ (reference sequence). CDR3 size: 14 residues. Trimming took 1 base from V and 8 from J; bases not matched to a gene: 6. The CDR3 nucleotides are TGTGCCAGCAGCTTAGGACAGGGGAACCAGGGCTACACCTTC. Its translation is CASSLGQGNQGYTF.